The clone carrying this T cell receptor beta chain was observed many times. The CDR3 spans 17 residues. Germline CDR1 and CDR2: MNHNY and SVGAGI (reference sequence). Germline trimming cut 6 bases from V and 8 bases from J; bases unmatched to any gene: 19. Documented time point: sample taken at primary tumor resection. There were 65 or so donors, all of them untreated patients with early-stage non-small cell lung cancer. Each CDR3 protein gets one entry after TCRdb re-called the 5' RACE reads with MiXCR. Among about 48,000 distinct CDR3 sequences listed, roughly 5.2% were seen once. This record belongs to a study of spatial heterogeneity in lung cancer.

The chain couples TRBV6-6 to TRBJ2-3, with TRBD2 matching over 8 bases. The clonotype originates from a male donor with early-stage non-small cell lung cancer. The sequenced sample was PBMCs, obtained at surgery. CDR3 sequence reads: CASRDSPGLAALVTQYF. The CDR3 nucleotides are TGTGCCAGCAGGGACTCCCCAGGACTAGCCGCTTTGGTTACGCAGTATTTT.